Following are 24 T cell receptor beta chains from one sample sequenced in a study of technical replicates of blood from several donors. Profiled with immunoSEQ multiplex PCR; TCRdb holds only in-frame clones, not every one. The data hold just under 60,000 clones, with about 95% observed a single time. The source material was PBMCs. These receptors were obtained from a human donor in good health. Some clones in this sample may be carry-over from other donors' samples.

The chain's CDR3 is CASSFGGASQEQYF. The CDR3 bases are TGTGCCAGCAGCTTCGGGGGGGCCTCGCAGGAGCAGTACTTC. The chain couples TRBV7-3 to TRBJ2-7, with 8 bases lining up with TRBD2. Germline V gives CDR1 SGHTA, CDR2 FQGTGA. The CDR3 totals 14 residues. The V gene end was trimmed by 3 bases and the J gene end by 7 bases; junction bases not matched to a gene: 8.

V gene TRBV7-9 combines with J gene TRBJ1-2, with 8 bases fitting TRBD1. With V trimmed by 6 bases and J by 8 bases, 17 bases remained unmatched. Looked up from germline, CDR1 is SEHNR and CDR2 is FQNEAQ (reference sequence). The CDR3 is 16 residues long. CDR3 DNA sequence: TGTGCCAGCAGTCTGGACAGGGAAAAGCTGATTTGGGGCTACACCTTC. Protein sequence: CASSLDREKLIWGYTF.

The chain uses TRBV5-6 and TRBJ1-5; D unresolved. V was shortened by 4 bases and J by 4 bases, with 12 bases between the two germline ends. CDR1 SGHDT and CDR2 YYEEEE come from the germline V gene. The CDR3 is 14 amino acids. CDR3 sequence reads: CASSTVRGNQPQHF. The CDR3 coding sequence is TGTGCCAGCAGCACAGTCCGGGGAAATCAGCCCCAGCATTTT.

The chain combines TRBV7-9 with TRBJ2-3; D gene ambiguous. Germline assignment: CDR1 SEHNR and CDR2 FQNEAQ (reference sequence). This CDR3 spans 13 amino acids. V lost 6 bases and J 3 bases, leaving 10 bases between the germline ends. For the CDR3, the DNA is TGTGCCAGCAGGGCTCTGGAGACAGATACGCAGTATTTT. It is translated as CASRALETDTQYF. Combining the CDR3 with reference TRBV7-9 and TRBJ2-3 gives the whole variable domain DTGVSQNPRHKITKRGQNVTFRCDPISEHNRLYWYRQTLGQGPEFLTYFQNEAQLEKSRLLSDRFSAERPKGSFSTLEIQRTEQGDSAMYLCASRALETDTQYFGPGTRLTVL.

The gene calls are TRBV9 and TRBJ2-1; 7 nucleotides align to TRBD2. CDR1 is SGDLS, CDR2 YYNGEE, per germline. The V and J ends lost 2 bases and 5 bases, in that order; junction bases with no gene match: 7. This CDR3 has 15 residues. CDR3 coding DNA: TGTGCCAGCAGCGTGAGGGCTAGCGGACACAATGAGCAGTTCTTC. Protein: CASSVRASGHNEQFF.

The chain carries TRBV5-3 and TRBJ2-7; no reliable D call. TRBV5-3 belongs to the ORF category, with a function that is uncertain. Trimming stripped 3 bases from V and 6 bases from J, with 16 bases between. The CDR3 contains 14 residues. CDR3 in amino acids: CARSWAFPSGEQYF. The CDR3 nucleotides are TGTGCCAGAAGCTGGGCCTTCCCTTCAGGCGAGCAGTACTTC.

This sequence joins TRBV5-1 and TRBJ1-3; 12 nucleotides align to TRBD1. Germline V CDR1 and CDR2: SGHRS, YFSETQ. Trimming cost V 5 bases and J 2 bases; bases outside gene matches: 8. This CDR3 comprises 17 residues. This chain's CDR3 is CASRMGQGALAGNTIYF. The CDR3 nucleotides read TGCGCCAGCAGAATGGGACAGGGGGCGTTAGCTGGAAACACCATATATTTT.

The chain employs TRBV10-3 and TRBJ2-1, with TRBD1 identical over 7 bases. Germline loops: CDR1 ENHRY, CDR2 SYGVKD. Trimming removed 10 bases from V and 4 bases from J; junction bases left unmatched: 4. The CDR3 is 12 amino acids. CDR3 sequence (DNA): TGTGCCAGCCAGACAGGGTACAATGAGCAGTTCTTC. This encodes CASQTGYNEQFF.

The CDR3 DNA reads as TGCGCCAGCAGCCTGACTAGCGGATCCTACAATGAGCAGTTCTTC. Amino acids: CASSLTSGSYNEQFF. V usage is TRBV4-3 and J usage is TRBJ2-1, with TRBD2 identical over 9 bases. J lost 1 base, V lost 4 bases, and 2 bases had no gene match. This CDR3 has 15 amino acids. Germline V gene lookup returns CDR1 LGHNA and CDR2 YSLEER.

The chain employs TRBV5-1 and TRBJ2-5; D call uncertain. Trimming removed 0 bases at V and 5 bases at J, with 8 bases between. CDR3 length: 13 residues. CDR1 SGHRS and CDR2 YFSETQ come from the germline V gene. The CDR3: CASSLAVLETQYF. The CDR3 DNA reads TGCGCCAGCAGCTTGGCCGTCCTGGAGACCCAGTACTTC.

The chain combines TRBV7-2 with TRBJ2-2; tentative D call: TRBD2 (5 bases). V gave up 1 base and J gave up 6 bases, with 15 bases separating them. The CDR3 is 16 amino acids. Germline values: CDR1 SGHTA, CDR2 FQGNSA. CDR3: CASSLVKGLAPGELFF. CDR3 coding DNA: TGTGCCAGCAGCTTAGTTAAGGGTCTAGCCCCCGGGGAGCTGTTTTTT.

As regards this clone: The junction shows a germline mismatch at one end, possibly a read error. The same CDR3 arises from other DNA sequences in this sample as well. This chain connects TRBV7-9 to TRBJ1-2; perhaps TRBD1 as D (6 bases). Looked up from germline, CDR1 is SEHNR and CDR2 is FQNEAQ (reference sequence). CDR3 length equals 13 residues. The CDR3 protein is CASSSDSMSGYTF. The CDR3 bases are TGCGCCAGCAGCTCGGACAGTATGAGCGGCTACACCTTC.

Only one count was recorded for this clone. The rearrangement joins TRBV19 to TRBJ2-7; 13 positions match TRBD2. Trimming at V came to 5 bases and at J to 4 bases, leaving 11 bases not matched to a gene. Germline CDR1 reads LNHDA; CDR2 reads SQIVND (reference sequence). This CDR3 comprises 17 residues. CDR3 region: CASSPGTSGEGIYEQYF. The CDR3 nucleotides read TGTGCCAGTAGTCCCGGGACTAGCGGGGAAGGTATTTACGAGCAGTACTTC.

The J gene is TRBJ2-7, the V gene TRBV13, with TRBD1 matching over 10 bases. CDR1 is PRHDT, CDR2 FYEKMQ, per germline (reference sequence). The trim removed 4 bases at V and 4 bases at J, leaving 7 bases unmatched. The CDR3 contains 15 residues. The CDR3 reads CASSSTGTGAYEQYF. The CDR3 DNA is TGTGCCAGCAGCTCAACCGGGACAGGGGCATACGAGCAGTACTTC.

This clone has a single count. V usage is TRBV13 and J usage is TRBJ1-5; 7 bases agree with TRBD1. This CDR3 contains 19 residues. V shed 1 base, J shed 0 bases, and the junction held 12 bases outside the gene matches. The germline V gene has CDR1 PRHDT and CDR2 FYEKMQ (reference sequence). The CDR3 DNA reads as TGTGCCAGCAGCTTAGTAATATGGGTTGACAGGGATAGCAATCAGCCCCAGCATTTT. Translating it yields CASSLVIWVDRDSNQPQHF.

The chain employs TRBV6-6 and TRBJ1-2; 7 nucleotides match TRBD1. The CDR3 totals 14 residues. Looked up from germline, CDR1 is MNHNY and CDR2 is SVGAGI (reference sequence). V lost 5 bases, J lost 4 bases, and 7 bases stayed unmatched. Here the CDR3 reads CASSTNRGAYGYTF. CDR3 sequence (DNA): TGTGCCAGCAGTACCAACAGGGGTGCCTATGGCTACACCTTC.

The V and J genes are TRBV27 and TRBJ2-7, with D maybe TRBD1 (6 bases). V was cut by 3 bases and J by 5 bases, with 17 bases left in between. CDR3 size: 15 residues. Germline V CDR1 and CDR2: MNHEY, SMNVEV (reference sequence). CDR3 coding DNA: TGTGCCAGCAGTTTTCGCTCCGGCAGGGGTGACGAGCAGTACTTC. Translating it yields CASSFRSGRGDEQYF.

The chain joins TRBV12-2 to TRBJ2-6; whether TRBD1, the table's D call, matches the DNA was not checked. TRBV12-2 is reported as a pseudogene. This CDR3 spans 18 amino acids. CDR3 bases: TGTGCAAGTCGCGCCGGGACAGCGATTGAAAACGAGGCCAACGTCCTGACTTTC. Translating gives CASRAGTAIENEANVLTF.

About this clone itself: An end of the junction differs from the germline gene, which may be a read error. V and J are TRBV2 and TRBJ2-1; the D is unclear. This CDR3 contains 13 residues. Germline V CDR1 and CDR2: SNHLY, FYNNEI. The CDR3 sequence is CASGPVSNNEQFF. The CDR3 DNA follows: TGTGCCAGCGGGCCGGTCTCCAACAATGAGCAGTTCTTC.

The rearrangement uses TRBV7-3 and TRBJ2-1; D is possibly TRBD2 (5 bases). V was clipped by 6 bases and J by 5 bases, with 11 bases between them. Germline loops: CDR1 SGHTA, CDR2 FQGTGA. The CDR3 is made up of 13 amino acids. The CDR3 here is CASRVGANNEQFF. The CDR3 region has the DNA TGTGCCAGCAGGGTGGGAGCCAACAATGAGCAGTTCTTC.

The rearrangement uses TRBV6-5 and TRBJ2-7, with D maybe TRBD1 (5 bases). Trimming shortened V by 0 bases and J by 2 bases, and 14 bases separated the two germline ends. Germline CDR1 reads MNHEY; CDR2 reads SVGAGI. CDR3 length: 16 residues. CDR3 sequence reads: CASSYSLAGSAYEQYF. The DNA of the CDR3 is TGTGCCAGCAGTTACTCGTTGGCAGGGTCGGCCTACGAGCAGTACTTC.

This clone appeared a single time. The rearrangement uses TRBV21-1 and TRBJ1-6. TRBV21-1 is a known pseudogene. The CDR3 contains 23 residues. The CDR3 nucleotides read TGTGCCAGCAGCAAAGCTATTATACCAAGCGGGACTCCTGCAAGCTCCTATAATTCACCCCTCCACTTT. Translating gives CASSKAIIPSGTPASSYNSPLHF.

The chain combines TRBV2 with TRBJ1-2; weak D call: TRBD1 (5 bases). Germline-derived CDR1 and CDR2 are SNHLY and FYNNEI. CDR3 length: 13 amino acids. V lost 8 bases to trimming and J lost 4 bases, with 14 bases between them. CDR3: CASLRTGGYGYTF. CDR3 bases: TGTGCCAGCTTACGGACGGGGGGCTATGGCTACACCTTC. Using reference TRBV2 and TRBJ1-2 for the parts outside the CDR3, the full variable domain is EPEVTQTPSHQVTQMGQEVILRCVPISNHLYFYWYRQILGQKVEFLVSFYNNEISEKSEIFDDQFSVERPDGSNFTLKIRSTKLEDSAMYFCASLRTGGYGYTFGSGTRLTVV.

This rearrangement joins TRBV11-1 to TRBJ1-4; 10 nucleotides line up with TRBD1. J lost 6 bases, V lost 5 bases, and 6 bases had no gene match. Germline-derived CDR1 and CDR2 are SGHAT and FQDESV (reference sequence). The CDR3 loop spans 15 amino acids. The CDR3: CASSETGGEDEKLFF. The CDR3 DNA reads TGTGCCAGCAGCGAGACAGGGGGCGAGGATGAAAAACTGTTTTTT.